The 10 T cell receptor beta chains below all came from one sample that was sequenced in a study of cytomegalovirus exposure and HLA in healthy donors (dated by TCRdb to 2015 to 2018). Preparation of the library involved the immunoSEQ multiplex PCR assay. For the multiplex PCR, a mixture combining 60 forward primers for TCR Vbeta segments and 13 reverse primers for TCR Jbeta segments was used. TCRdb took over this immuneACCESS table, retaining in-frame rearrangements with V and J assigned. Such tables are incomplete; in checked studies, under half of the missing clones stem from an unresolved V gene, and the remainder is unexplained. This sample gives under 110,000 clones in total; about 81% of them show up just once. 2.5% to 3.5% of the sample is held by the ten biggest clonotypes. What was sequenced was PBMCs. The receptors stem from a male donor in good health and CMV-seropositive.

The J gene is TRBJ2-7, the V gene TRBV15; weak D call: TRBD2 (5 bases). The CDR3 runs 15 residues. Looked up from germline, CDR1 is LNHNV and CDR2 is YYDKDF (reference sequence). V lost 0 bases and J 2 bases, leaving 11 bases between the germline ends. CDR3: CATSREGGSTYEQYF. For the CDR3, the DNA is TGTGCCACCAGCAGAGAAGGCGGGTCCACCTACGAGCAGTACTTC.

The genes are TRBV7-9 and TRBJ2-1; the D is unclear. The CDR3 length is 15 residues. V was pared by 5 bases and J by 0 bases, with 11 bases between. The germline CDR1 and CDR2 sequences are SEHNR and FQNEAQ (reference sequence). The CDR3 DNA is TGTGCCAGCAGCCGCCTACGCCGCTCCTACAATGAGCAGTTCTTC. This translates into CASSRLRRSYNEQFF. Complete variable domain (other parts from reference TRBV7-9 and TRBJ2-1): DTGVSQNPRHKITKRGQNVTFRCDPISEHNRLYWYRQTLGQGPEFLTYFQNEAQLEKSRLLSDRFSAERPKGSFSTLEIQRTEQGDSAMYLCASSRLRRSYNEQFFGPGTRLTVL.

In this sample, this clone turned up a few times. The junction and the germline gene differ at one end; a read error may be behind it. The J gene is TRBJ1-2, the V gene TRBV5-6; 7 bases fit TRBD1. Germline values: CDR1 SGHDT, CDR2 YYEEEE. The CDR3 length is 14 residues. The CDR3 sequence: CASSRQGRIYGYPF. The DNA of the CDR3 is TGTGCCAGCAGCCGACAGGGACGGATATATGGCTACCCCTTC.

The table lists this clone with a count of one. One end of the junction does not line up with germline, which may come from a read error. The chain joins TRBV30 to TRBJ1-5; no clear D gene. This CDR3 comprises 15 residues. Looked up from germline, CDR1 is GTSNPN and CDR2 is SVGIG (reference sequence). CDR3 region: CASSEGGLSNQPQNF. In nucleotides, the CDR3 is TGTGCCTCCTCGGAGGGAGGCCTTAGCAATCAGCCCCAGAATTTT.

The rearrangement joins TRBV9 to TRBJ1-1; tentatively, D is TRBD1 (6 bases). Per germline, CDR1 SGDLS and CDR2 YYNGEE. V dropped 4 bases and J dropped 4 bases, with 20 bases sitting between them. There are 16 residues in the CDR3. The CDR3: CASSPRAEGVSTEAFF. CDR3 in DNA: TGTGCCAGCAGCCCTCGAGCAGAGGGGGTTAGCACTGAAGCTTTCTTT.

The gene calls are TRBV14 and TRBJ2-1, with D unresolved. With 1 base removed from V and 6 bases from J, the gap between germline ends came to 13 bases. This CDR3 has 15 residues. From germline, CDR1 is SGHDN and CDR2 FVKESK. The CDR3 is CASSQAPLFINEQFF. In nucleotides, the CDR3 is TGTGCCAGCAGCCAAGCCCCTCTTTTTATCAATGAGCAGTTCTTC.

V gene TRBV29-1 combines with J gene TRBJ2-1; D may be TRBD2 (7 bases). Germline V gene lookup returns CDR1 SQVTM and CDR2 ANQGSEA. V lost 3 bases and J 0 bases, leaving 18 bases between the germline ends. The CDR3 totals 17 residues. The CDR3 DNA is TGCAGCGTTGAGTGGGGTGGGGGGGCAAGCTCCTACAATGAGCAGTTCTTC. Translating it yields CSVEWGGGASSYNEQFF.

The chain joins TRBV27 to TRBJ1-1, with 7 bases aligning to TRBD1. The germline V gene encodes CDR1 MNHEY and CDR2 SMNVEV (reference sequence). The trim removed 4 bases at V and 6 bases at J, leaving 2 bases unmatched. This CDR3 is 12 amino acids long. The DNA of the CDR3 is TGTGCCAGCAGTTCCACAGGGGCTGAAGCTTTCTTT. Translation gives CASSSTGAEAFF.

Here the CDR3 DNA reads TGTGCCAGCAGCTCACCAGCGGCGAACACCGGGGAGCTGTTTTTT. Protein: CASSSPAANTGELFF. The V call is TRBV5-6, the J call TRBJ2-2, with D tentatively TRBD2 (5 bases). CDR3 length equals 15 residues. Germline V CDR1 and CDR2: SGHDT, YYEEEE. V was cut by 3 bases and J by 0 bases, with 9 bases left in between.

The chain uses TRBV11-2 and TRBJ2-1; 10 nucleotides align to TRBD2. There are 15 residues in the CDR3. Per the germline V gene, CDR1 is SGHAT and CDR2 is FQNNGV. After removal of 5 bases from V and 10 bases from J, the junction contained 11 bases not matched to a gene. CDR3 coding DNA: TGTGCCAGCAGCCCCTCGTTCGGGACTAGCGACGAGCAGTTCTTC. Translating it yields CASSPSFGTSDEQFF. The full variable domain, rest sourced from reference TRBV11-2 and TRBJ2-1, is EAGVAQSPRYKIIEKRQSVAFWCNPISGHATLYWYQQILGQGPKLLIQFQNNGVVDDSQLPKDRFSAERLKGVDSTLKIQPAKLEDSAVYLCASSPSFGTSDEQFFGPGTRLTVL.